One sample yielded the 13 T cell receptor beta chains listed below, sequenced in a study of neurological immune-mediated disorders. The time point was: longitudinal time-point 3. TCRdb passed the 5' RACE reads through MiXCR, listing each CDR3 protein once. The repertoire has around 51,000 distinct CDR3 sequences, about 13% of them found once; the top ten carry about 10%. Sample: PBMCs. These TCRs come from a male donor with HTLV-1-associated myelopathy (HAM/TSP).

In its sample, this clonotype was seen many times. The gene calls are TRBV7-2 and TRBJ2-3; D might be TRBD2 (5 bases). Trimming left V 2 bases short and J 2 bases short, with 17 bases between. This CDR3 is built from 17 residues. Germline V gene lookup returns CDR1 SGHTA and CDR2 FQGNSA. As DNA, the CDR3 is TGTGCCAGCAGCTTAAGATTCAGGACTGGAGACACAGATACGCAGTATTTT. This encodes CASSLRFRTGDTDTQYF.

This clonotype has a single count. The chain couples TRBV7-9 to TRBJ1-5, with D perhaps matching TRBD1 (5 bases). The CDR3 is 16 amino acids. CDR1 and CDR2 (germline): SEHNR, FQNEAQ (reference sequence). V was pared by 7 bases and J by 5 bases, with 21 bases between. The CDR3 is CASIWWGDARYQPQHF. Written as DNA, the CDR3 is TGTGCCAGCATCTGGTGGGGGGACGCGAGATATCAGCCCCAGCATTTT.

This clonotype appeared many times. A junction end diverges from the germline sequence, so it may reflect a read error. The chain recombines TRBV11-3 with TRBJ2-1; perhaps TRBD1 as D (6 bases). Germline V lookup: CDR1 SGHNT, CDR2 YENEEA. This CDR3 comprises 16 residues. The CDR3 spells CASSLEWGPPYNEQFF. The CDR3 nucleotides are TGTGCCAGCAGCCTAGAGTGGGGGCCCCCCTACAATGAGCAGTTCTTC.

This clonotype has more than one count but fewer than ten. One base away lies a much larger clone, so this may be a sequencing read error. The chain uses TRBV20-1 and TRBJ1-2; 8 bases agree with TRBD1. The CDR3 contains 12 residues. Trimming took 6 bases from V and 8 from J; bases not matched to a gene: 8. From germline, CDR1 is DFQATT and CDR2 SNEGSKA (reference sequence). The CDR3 loop reads CSAAGTGFGYTF. The CDR3 region has the DNA TGCAGTGCAGCAGGGACAGGTTTCGGCTACACCTTC.

The table lists this clonotype with many counts. The gene calls are TRBV7-2 and TRBJ2-3; 9 bases match TRBD2. The trim removed 5 bases at V and 0 bases at J, leaving 15 bases unmatched. CDR1 is SGHTA, CDR2 FQGNSA, per germline. The CDR3 runs 19 residues. CDR3 in amino acids: CASSPLAGVTLTSTDTQYF. CDR3 coding DNA: TGTGCCAGCAGCCCGTTAGCGGGGGTTACATTAACTAGCACAGATACGCAGTATTTT.

This clonotype was seen at least ten times. CDR3 loop: CASSLFTGAGSPLHF. The CDR3 coding sequence is TGTGCCAGCAGCTTATTTACGGGGGCTGGTTCACCCCTCCACTTT. The V and J genes are TRBV7-9 and TRBJ1-6, with D possibly being TRBD1 (6 bases). Germline CDR1 and CDR2: SEHNR and FQNEAQ (reference sequence). The CDR3 is made up of 15 amino acids. Trimming left V 2 bases short and J 9 bases short, with 14 bases between. Combining the CDR3 with reference TRBV7-9 and TRBJ1-6 gives the whole variable domain DTGVSQNPRHKITKRGQNVTFRCDPISEHNRLYWYRQTLGQGPEFLTYFQNEAQLEKSRLLSDRFSAERPKGSFSTLEIQRTEQGDSAMYLCASSLFTGAGSPLHFGNGTRLTVT.

In its sample, this clonotype was seen a few times. The chain links TRBV7-2 to TRBJ2-3; TRBD2 aligns across 11 bases. The CDR3 sequence is 16 residues long. Trimming removed 4 bases from V and 2 bases from J; junction bases left unmatched: 5. Germline V gene lookup returns CDR1 SGHTA and CDR2 FQGNSA. The CDR3 sequence is CASSSLAGGHTDTQYF. The CDR3 DNA follows: TGTGCCAGCAGCTCATTAGCGGGGGGGCACACAGATACGCAGTATTTT.

For this clonotype: The DNA is omitted, as the CDR3 cannot be located on it reliably, and the CDR3 follows TCRdb's listing. The V call is TRBV7-2, the J call TRBJ1-5; the D call in the table, TRBD1, was not verified against the DNA. The CDR3 adds up to 23 amino acids, both ends counted. Germline V gene sequence: CDR1 SGHTA, CDR2 FQGNSA. Here the CDR3 reads CASSFYICSAREARQGSNQPQHF.

This clonotype occurred many times. This chain joins TRBV6-2 or TRBV6-3 and TRBJ1-6; D is perhaps TRBD1 (5 bases). The germline CDR1 and CDR2 sequences are MNHEY and SVGEGT. The CDR3 extends over 14 amino acids. The V end lost 6 bases, the J end lost 6 bases, and 12 bases lay between the germline ends. CDR3 bases: TGTGCCAGCAGACCAGGGTCTGCTAATTCACCCCTCCACTTT. Encoded protein: CASRPGSANSPLHF.

This clonotype was seen at least ten times. The chain couples TRBV20-1 to TRBJ1-2, with D unresolved. V shed 6 bases and J shed 9 bases, with 14 bases lying between them. Germline loops: CDR1 DFQATT, CDR2 SNEGSKA (reference sequence). This CDR3 has 11 amino acids. The CDR3 region has the DNA TGCAGTGCCACCAACAGCCTAAGCTACACCTTC. Protein product: CSATNSLSYTF.

This clonotype was observed at least ten times. This chain links TRBV7-9 with TRBJ2-2; a possible D gene is TRBD2 (5 bases). Per the germline V gene, CDR1 is SEHNR and CDR2 is FQNEAQ (reference sequence). Between the trimmed V and J ends, which lost 10 bases and 8 bases, there was a span of 11 bases. This CDR3 has 11 amino acids. CDR3 sequence: CATAPGGELFF. The CDR3 DNA reads TGTGCCACCGCCCCGGGGGGGGAGCTGTTTTTT.

This clonotype was seen ten or more times. The chain uses TRBV9 and TRBJ2-1; TRBD2 agrees at 10 bases. The V and J ends lost 0 bases and 5 bases, in that order; junction bases with no gene match: 5. Per the germline V gene, CDR1 is SGDLS and CDR2 is YYNGEE. The CDR3 is 16 amino acids. Here the CDR3 reads CASSVGLAGYDNEQFF. CDR3 in DNA: TGTGCCAGCAGCGTAGGACTAGCGGGCTACGACAATGAGCAGTTCTTC.

This clonotype was found many times. The chain has TRBV5-1 and TRBJ1-1; D might be TRBD1 (5 bases). V lost 0 bases and J lost 2, with 14 bases in between. The CDR3 contains 16 residues. Germline values: CDR1 SGHRS, CDR2 YFSETQ. As DNA, the CDR3 is TGCGCCAGCAGCTTGGACCCCGGGGCCGTAAACACTGAAGCTTTCTTT. This translates into CASSLDPGAVNTEAFF.